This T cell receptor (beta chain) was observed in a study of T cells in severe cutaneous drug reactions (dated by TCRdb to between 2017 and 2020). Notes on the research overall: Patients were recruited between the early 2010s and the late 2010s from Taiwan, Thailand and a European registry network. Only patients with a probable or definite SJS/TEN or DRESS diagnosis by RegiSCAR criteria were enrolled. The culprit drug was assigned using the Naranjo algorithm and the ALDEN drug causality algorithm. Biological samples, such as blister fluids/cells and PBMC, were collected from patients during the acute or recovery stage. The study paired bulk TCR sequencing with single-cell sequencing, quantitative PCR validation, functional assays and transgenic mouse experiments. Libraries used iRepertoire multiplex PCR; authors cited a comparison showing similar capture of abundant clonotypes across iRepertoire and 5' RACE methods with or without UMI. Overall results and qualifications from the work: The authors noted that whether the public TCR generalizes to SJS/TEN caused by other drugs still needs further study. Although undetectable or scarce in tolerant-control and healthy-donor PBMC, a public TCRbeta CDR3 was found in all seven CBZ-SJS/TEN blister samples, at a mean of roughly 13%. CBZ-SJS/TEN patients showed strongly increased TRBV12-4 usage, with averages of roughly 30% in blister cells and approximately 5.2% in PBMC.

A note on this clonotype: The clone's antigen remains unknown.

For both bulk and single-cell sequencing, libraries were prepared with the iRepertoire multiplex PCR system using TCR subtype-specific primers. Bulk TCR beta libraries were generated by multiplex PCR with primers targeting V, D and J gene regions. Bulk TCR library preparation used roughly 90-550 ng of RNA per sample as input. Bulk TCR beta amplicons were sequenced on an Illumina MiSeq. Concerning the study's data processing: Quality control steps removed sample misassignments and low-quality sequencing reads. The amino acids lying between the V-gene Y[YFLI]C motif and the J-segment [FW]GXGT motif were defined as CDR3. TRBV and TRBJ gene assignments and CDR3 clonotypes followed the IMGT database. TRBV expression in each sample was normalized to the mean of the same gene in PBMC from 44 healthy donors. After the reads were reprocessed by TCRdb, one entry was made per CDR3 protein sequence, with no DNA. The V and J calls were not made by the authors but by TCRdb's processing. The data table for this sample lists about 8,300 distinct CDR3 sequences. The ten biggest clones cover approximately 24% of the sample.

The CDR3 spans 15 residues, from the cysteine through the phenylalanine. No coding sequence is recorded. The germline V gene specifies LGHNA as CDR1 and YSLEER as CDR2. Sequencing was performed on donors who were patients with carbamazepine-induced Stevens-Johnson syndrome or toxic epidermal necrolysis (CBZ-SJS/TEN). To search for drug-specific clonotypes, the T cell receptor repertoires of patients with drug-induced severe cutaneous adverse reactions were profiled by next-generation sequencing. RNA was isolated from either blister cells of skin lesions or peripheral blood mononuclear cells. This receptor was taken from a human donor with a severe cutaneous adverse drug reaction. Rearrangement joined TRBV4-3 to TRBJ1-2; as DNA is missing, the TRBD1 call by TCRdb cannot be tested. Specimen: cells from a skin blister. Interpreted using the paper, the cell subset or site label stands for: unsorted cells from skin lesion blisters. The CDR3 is CASSLTRGLSHGYTF.